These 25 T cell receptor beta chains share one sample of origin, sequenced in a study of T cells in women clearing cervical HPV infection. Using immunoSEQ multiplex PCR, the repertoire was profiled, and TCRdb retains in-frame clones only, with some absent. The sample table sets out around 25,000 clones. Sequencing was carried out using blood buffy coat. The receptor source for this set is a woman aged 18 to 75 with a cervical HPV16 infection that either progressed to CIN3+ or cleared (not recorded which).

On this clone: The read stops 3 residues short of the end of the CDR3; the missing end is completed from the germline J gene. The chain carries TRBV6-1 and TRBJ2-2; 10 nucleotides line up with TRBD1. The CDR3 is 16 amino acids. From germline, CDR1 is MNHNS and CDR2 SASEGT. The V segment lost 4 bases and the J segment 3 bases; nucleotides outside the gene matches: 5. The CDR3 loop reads CASSADRGHDTGELFF. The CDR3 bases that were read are TGTGCCAGCAGTGCCGACAGGGGGCATGACACCGGGGAG.

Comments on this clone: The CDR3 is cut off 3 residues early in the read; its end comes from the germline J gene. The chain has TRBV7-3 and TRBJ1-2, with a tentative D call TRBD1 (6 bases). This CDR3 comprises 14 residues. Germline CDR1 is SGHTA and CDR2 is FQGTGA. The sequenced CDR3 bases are TGTGCCAGCAGTGATAGACTAGCGGGGGGGCCC. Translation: CASSDRLAGGP. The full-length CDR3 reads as CASSDRLAGGPYTF.

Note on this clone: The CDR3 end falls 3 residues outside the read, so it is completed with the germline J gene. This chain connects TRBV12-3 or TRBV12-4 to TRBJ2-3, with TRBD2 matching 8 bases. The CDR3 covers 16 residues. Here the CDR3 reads CASSLEVSGEQETQYF. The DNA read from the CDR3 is TGTGCCAGCAGTCTAGAGGTTAGCGGGGAACAAGAGACG.

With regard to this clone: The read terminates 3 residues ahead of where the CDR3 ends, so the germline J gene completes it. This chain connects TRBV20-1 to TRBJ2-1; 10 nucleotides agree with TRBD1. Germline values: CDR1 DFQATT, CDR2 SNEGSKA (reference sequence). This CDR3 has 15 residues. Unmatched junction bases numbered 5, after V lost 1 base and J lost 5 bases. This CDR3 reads CSARALDRGDNEQFF. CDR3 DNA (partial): TGCAGTGCTAGAGCTCTGGACAGGGGGGACAATGAG.

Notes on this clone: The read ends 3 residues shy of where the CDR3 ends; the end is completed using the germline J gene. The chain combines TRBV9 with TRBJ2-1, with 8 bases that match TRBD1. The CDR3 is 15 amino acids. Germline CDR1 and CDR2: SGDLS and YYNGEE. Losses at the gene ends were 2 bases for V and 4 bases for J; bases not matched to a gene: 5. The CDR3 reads CASSVSGQGYNEQFF. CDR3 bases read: TGTGCCAGCAGCGTGTCCGGACAGGGTTACAATGAG.

The part of the CDR3 DNA that was read is TGTGCCAGCAGCTCCCAGGGTCGGTACGAG. Translation gives CASSSQGRYE. The whole CDR3 sequence is CASSSQGRYEQYF. The chain uses TRBV7-7 and TRBJ2-7, with D perhaps TRBD1 (5 bases). The CDR3 goes on 3 residues after the read ends, and that part is filled in from the germline J gene. The V end was cut by 4 bases, the J end by 4 bases, with 11 bases between. The CDR3 is 13 amino acids. Germline V CDR1 and CDR2: SSHAT, FNYEAQ (reference sequence).

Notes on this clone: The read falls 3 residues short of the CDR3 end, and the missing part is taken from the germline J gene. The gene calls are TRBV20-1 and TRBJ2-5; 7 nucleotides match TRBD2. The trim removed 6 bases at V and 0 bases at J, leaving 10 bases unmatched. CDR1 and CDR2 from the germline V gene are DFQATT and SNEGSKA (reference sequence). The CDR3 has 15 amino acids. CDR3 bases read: TGCAGTGCCCCCCGACCCGCGGGGGACCAAGAGACC. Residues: CSAPRPAGDQET. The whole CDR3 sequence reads CSAPRPAGDQETQYF.

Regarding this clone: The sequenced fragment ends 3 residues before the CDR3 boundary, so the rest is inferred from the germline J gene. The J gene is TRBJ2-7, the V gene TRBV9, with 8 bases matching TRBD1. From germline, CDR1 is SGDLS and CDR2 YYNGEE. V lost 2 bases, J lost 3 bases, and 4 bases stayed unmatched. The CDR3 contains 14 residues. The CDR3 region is CASSVRDRSYEQYF. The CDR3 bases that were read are TGTGCCAGCAGCGTTAGGGACAGGAGCTACGAG.

The CDR3 spells CASSRDRGRAFF. CDR3 bases read: TGTGCCAGCAGCCGAGACAGGGGCCGG. The chain uses TRBV7-9 and TRBJ1-1, with 8 bases that match TRBD1. The read halts 3 residues ahead of the CDR3 end, with the missing end drawn from the germline J gene. Germline CDR1 and CDR2: SEHNR and FQNEAQ (reference sequence). This CDR3 spans 12 amino acids.

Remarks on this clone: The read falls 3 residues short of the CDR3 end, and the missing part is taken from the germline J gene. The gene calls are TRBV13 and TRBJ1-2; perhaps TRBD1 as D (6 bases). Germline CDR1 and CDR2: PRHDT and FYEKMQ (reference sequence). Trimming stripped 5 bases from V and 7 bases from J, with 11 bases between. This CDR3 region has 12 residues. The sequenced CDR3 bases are TGTGCCAGCAGCGAACAGGGTCGTGGC. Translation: CASSEQGRG. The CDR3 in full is CASSEQGRGYTF.

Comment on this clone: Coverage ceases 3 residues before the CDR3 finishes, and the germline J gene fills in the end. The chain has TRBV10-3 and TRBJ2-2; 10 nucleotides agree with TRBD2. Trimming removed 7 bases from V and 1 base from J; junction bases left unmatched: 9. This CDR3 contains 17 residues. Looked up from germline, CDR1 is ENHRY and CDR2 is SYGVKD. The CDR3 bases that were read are TGTGCCATCACCACGGCCGTAGCGGGGGGGAACACCGGGGAG. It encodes CAITTAVAGGNTGE. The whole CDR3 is CAITTAVAGGNTGELFF.

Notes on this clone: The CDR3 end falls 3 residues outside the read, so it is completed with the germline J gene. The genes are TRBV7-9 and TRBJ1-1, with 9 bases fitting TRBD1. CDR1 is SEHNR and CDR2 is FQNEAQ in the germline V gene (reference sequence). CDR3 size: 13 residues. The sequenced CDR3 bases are TGTGCCAGCAGTTACACAGGGGGCAGGGAA. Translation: CASSYTGGRE. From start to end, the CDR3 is CASSYTGGREAFF.

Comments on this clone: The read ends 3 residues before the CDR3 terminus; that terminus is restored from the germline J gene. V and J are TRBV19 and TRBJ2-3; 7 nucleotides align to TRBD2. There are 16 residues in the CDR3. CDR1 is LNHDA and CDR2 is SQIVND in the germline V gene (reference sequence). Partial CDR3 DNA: TGTGCCAGTAGTATAGGAGGAGCGGGGAGTCAGGAGACG. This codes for CASSIGGAGSQET. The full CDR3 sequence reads CASSIGGAGSQETQYF.

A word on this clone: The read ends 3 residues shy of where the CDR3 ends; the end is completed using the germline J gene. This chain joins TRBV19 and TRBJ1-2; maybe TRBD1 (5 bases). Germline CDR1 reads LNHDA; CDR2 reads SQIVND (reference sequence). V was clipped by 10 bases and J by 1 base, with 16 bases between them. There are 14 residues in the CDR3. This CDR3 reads CATSTVGGNYGYTF. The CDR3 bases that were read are TGTGCCACCTCAACAGTGGGGGGTAACTATGGC.

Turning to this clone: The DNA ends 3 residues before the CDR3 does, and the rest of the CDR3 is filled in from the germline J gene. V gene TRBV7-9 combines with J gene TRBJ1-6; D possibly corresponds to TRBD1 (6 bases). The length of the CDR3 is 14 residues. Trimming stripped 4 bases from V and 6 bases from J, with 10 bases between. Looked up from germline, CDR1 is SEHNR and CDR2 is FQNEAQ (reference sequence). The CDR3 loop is CASSSGQPNSPLHF. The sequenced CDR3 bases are TGTGCCAGCAGCTCAGGACAGCCTAATTCACCC.

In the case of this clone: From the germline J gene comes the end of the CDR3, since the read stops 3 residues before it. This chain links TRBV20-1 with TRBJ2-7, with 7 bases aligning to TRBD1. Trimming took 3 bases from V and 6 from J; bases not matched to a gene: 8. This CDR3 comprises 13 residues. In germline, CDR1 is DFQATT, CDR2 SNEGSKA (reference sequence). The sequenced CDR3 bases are TGCAGTGCTAGGACGACAGGGATCTCCGAG. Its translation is CSARTTGISE. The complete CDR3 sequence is CSARTTGISEQYF.

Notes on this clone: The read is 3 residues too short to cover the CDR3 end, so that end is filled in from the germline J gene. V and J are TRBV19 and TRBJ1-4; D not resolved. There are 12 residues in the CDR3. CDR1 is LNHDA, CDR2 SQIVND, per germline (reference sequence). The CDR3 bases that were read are TGTGCCAGTAGTACGAGGGCTTCACCA. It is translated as CASSTRASP. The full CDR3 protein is CASSTRASPLFF.

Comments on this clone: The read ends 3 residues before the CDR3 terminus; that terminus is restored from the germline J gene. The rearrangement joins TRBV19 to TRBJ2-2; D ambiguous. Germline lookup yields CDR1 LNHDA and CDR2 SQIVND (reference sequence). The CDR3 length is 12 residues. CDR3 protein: CASSLIPEKLFF. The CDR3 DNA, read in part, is TGTGCCAGTAGTCTAATCCCTGAAAAG.

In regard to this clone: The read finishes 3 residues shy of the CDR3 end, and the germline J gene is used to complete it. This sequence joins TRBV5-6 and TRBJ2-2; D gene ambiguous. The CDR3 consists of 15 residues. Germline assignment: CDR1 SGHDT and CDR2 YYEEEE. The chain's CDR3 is CASSLFQRANEKLFF. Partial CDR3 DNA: TGTGCCAGCAGCTTGTTCCAAAGGGCTAATGAAAAG.

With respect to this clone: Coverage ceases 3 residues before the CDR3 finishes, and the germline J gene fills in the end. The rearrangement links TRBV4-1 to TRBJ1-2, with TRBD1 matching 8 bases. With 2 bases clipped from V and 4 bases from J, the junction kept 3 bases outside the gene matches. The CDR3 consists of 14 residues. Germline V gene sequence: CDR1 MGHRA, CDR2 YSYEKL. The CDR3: CASSQTQGAYGYTF. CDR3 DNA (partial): TGCGCCAGCAGCCAAACCCAGGGGGCCTATGGC.

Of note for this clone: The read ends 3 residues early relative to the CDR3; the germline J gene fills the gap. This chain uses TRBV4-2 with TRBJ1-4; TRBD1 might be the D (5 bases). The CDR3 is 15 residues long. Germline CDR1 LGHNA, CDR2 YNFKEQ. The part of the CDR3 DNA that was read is TGTGCCAGCAGCCAAGACGGCTCTGGGGCCAACGTA. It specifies CASSQDGSGANV. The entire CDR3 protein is CASSQDGSGANVLFF.

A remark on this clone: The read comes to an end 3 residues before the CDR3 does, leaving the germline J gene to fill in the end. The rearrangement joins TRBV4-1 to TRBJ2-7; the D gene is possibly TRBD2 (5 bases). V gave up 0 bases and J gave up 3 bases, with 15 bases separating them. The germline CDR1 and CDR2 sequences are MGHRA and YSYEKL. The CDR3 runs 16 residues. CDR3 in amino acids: CASSQDSRVSFYEQYF. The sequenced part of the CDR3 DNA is TGCGCCAGCAGCCAAGATTCGAGGGTTTCTTTCTACGAG.

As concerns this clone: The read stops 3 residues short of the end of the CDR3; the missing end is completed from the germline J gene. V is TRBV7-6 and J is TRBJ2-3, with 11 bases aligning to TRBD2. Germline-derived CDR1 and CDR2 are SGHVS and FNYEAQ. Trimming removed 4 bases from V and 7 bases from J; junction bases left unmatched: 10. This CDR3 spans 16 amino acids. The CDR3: CASSSLLAGGLNTQYF. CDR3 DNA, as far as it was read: TGTGCCAGCAGCTCCCTCCTAGCGGGAGGTTTAAATACG.

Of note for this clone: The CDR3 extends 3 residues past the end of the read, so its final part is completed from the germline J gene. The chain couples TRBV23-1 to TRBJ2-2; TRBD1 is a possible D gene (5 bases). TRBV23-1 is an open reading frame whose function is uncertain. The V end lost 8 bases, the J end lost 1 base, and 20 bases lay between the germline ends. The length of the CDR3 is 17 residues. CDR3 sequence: CASSSQPSQGNTGELFF. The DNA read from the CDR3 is TGCGCCAGCTCAAGTCAACCGTCCCAGGGGAACACCGGGGAG.

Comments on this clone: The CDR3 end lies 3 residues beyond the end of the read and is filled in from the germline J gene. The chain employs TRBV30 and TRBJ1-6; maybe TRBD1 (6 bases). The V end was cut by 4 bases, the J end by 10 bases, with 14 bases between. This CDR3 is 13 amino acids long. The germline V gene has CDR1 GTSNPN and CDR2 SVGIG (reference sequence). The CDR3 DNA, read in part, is TGTGCCTGGATGCCCAGGGGTGGCTCACCC. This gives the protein CAWMPRGGSP. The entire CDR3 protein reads CAWMPRGGSPLHF. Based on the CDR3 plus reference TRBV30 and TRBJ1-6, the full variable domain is SQTIHQWPATLVQPVGSPLSLECTVEGTSNPNLYWYRQAAGRGLQLLFYSVGIGQISSEVPQNLSASRPQDRQFILSSKKLLLSDSGFYLCAWMPRGGSPLHFGNGTRLTVT.